The rows below give T cell receptor beta chains drawn from one sample of a study of OX40 agonist ivuxolimab in advanced cancers. Measured with immunoSEQ multiplex PCR; TCRdb has only the in-frame clones, and not every one. The data contain around 46,000 clones, roughly 85% of them singletons. The sequencing here drew on CD4+ or CD8+ T cells sorted from blood, taken in a trial of the OX40 agonist ivuxolimab. The receptor source for this set is an adult with an advanced solid tumor such as melanoma, head and neck, liver or kidney cancer. Each CDR3 is given with its conserved first and last residue. D genes are given only for firm matches. Some rows have no size entry. The others give once, few or many, or a class for an expanded clone.

J	D	size	V	DNA	CDR3
TRBJ1-2	TRBD1	-	TRBV5-4	TGTGCCAGCAGCTCTCCCGGACAGGGAGCTGGCTACACCTTC	CASSSPGQGAGYTF
TRBJ1-4	-	-	TRBV19	TGTGCCAGTAGCGCTTCCGGGCCCGGCGATGAAAAACTGTTTTTT	CASSASGPGDEKLFF
TRBJ2-7	-	-	TRBV5-1	TGCGCCAGCAGCTTGGCCAGCGGAGGATACTACGAGCAGTACTTC	CASSLASGGYYEQYF
TRBJ2-5	TRBD1	-	TRBV7-6	TGTGCCAGCAGCTTGGGGGACAGGAGCTACCAAGAGACCCAGTACTTC	CASSLGDRSYQETQYF
TRBJ2-7	-	-	TRBV11-2	TGTGCCAGCAGTCCCGCCAAGTTCTACGAGCAGTACTTC	CASSPAKFYEQYF
TRBJ1-1	-	-	TRBV6-1	TGTGCCAGCAGGGTGGCTTCGAACACTGAAGCTTTCTTT	CASRVASNTEAFF
TRBJ1-3	-	-	TRBV27	TGTGCCAGCAGTTTATTTGGCCCCAGGACGTCTTACTCTGGAAACACCATATATTTT	CASSLFGPRTSYSGNTIYF
TRBJ2-1	-	-	TRBV20-1	TGCAGTGCTGGACTCTACAATGAGCAGTTCTTC	CSAGLYNEQFF
TRBJ1-1	TRBD1	-	TRBV5-1	TGCGCCAGCAGCTTCCAGGGGGGTGACACTGAAGCTTTCTTT	CASSFQGGDTEAFF
TRBJ1-1	-	-	TRBV6-1	TGTGCCAGCGGAAGCGAGGGCAGGGCCACTGAAGCTTTCTTT	CASGSEGRATEAFF
TRBJ2-5	TRBD1	-	TRBV7-8	TGTGCCAGCAGCCCCAAGGGGACAGGGATATTAAAAGAGACCCAGTACTTC	CASSPKGTGILKETQYF
TRBJ2-7	-	-	TRBV7-7	TGTGCTAGCAGCTTAGATGTCAGGGCCGAGCAGTACTTC	CASSLDVRAEQYF
TRBJ2-7	TRBD2	-	TRBV14	TGTGCCAGCAGCCAAGGAAAGGGACTAGCGGGGACCCTTGCTTACGAGCAGTACTTC	CASSQGKGLAGTLAYEQYF
TRBJ2-3	TRBD2	-	TRBV28	TGTGCCAGCCTAGCGGCGAACACAGATACGCAGTATTTT	CASLAANTDTQYF
TRBJ1-1	-	-	TRBV19	TGTGCCAGTGCAGTAGGGGGGGCGAACACTGAAGCTTTCTTT	CASAVGGANTEAFF
TRBJ2-3	TRBD2	-	TRBV19	TGTGCCAGTAGTATAAAGGCGGGAGCCACAGATACGCAGTATTTT	CASSIKAGATDTQYF
TRBJ1-5	-	-	TRBV6-1	TGTGCCAGCCGGGACAATAGCAATCAGCCCCAGCATTTT	CASRDNSNQPQHF
TRBJ1-2	-	-	TRBV28	TGTGCCAGCAGGCCCCCGGGGCAGATTAACTATGGCTACACCTTC	CASRPPGQINYGYTF
TRBJ2-7	-	-	TRBV14	TGTGCCAGCAGCCCAAGACGGACGCTTCCCTACGAGCAGTACTTC	CASSPRRTLPYEQYF
TRBJ2-7	-	-	TRBV28	TGTGCCAGCAGCAACCCACCCCTCTACGAGCAGTACTTC	CASSNPPLYEQYF
TRBJ1-2	-	once	TRBV19	TGTGCCAGTAGTATAGATCATGGCTATGGCTACACCTTC	CASSIDHGYGYTF
TRBJ2-1	TRBD2	-	TRBV14	TGTGCCAGCAGCCCCCGACTAGCGGGGATTGGGGAGCAGTTCTTC	CASSPRLAGIGEQFF
TRBJ1-2	-	-	TRBV6-6	TGTGCCAGCAGTTACATAGACAGCTATGGCTACACCTTC	CASSYIDSYGYTF
TRBJ2-2	TRBD2	-	TRBV11-2	TGTGCCGGCAAGACTAGCGGGGATGGGGAGCTGTTTTTT	CAGKTSGDGELFF
TRBJ1-3	-	-	TRBV5-1	TGCGCCAGCAGCTCAGATAGACAGGACTCTGGAAACACCATATATTTT	CASSSDRQDSGNTIYF
TRBJ1-2	-	-	TRBV5-6	TGTGCCAGCAGCCGCCGGGACGGTGACTATGGCTACACCTTC	CASSRRDGDYGYTF
TRBJ2-7	TRBD2	-	TRBV11-2	TGTGCCAGCAGCTTAGATCTTTCTTTGGGACTAGCGGGATACGAGCAGTACTTC	CASSLDLSLGLAGYEQYF
TRBJ2-5	-	few	TRBV15	TGTGCCACCAGCAGAGCTTGGGGAGGACCCCAAGAGACCCAGTACTTC	CATSRAWGGPQETQYF
TRBJ2-7	TRBD1	-	TRBV28	TGTGCCACGGACAGGAGCTCCTACGAGCAGTACTTC	CATDRSSYEQYF
TRBJ2-2	-	-	TRBV21-1	TGTGCCAGCAGCATCCACCGAAGGGGACTAGCGGGGTACACCGGGGAGCTGTTTTTT	CASSIHRRGLAGYTGELFF
TRBJ1-6	-	-	TRBV5-4	TGTGCCAGCAGCTTGGACGGGCGACAACCATCACCCCTCCACTTT	CASSLDGRQPSPLHF
TRBJ1-1	-	few	TRBV5-6	TGTGCCAGCAGCTGGACAGTGAACACTGAAGCTTTCTTT	CASSWTVNTEAFF
TRBJ2-6	-	many	TRBV15	TGTGCCACCAGCGGTGACCCCTCTGGGGCCAACGTCCTGACTTTC	CATSGDPSGANVLTF
TRBJ2-2	TRBD2	-	TRBV6-6	TGTGCCAGCAGGACAACTAGCGGGGCCACCGGGGAGCTGTTTTTT	CASRTTSGATGELFF
TRBJ1-2	-	-	TRBV5-8	TGTGCCAGCAGCCTTATTGCCGACAACTACTATGGCTACACCTTC	CASSLIADNYYGYTF
TRBJ2-7	TRBD2	-	TRBV10-3	TGTGCCATCAGAGGACTAGCGGGGGGCTCCTACGAGCAGTACTTC	CAIRGLAGGSYEQYF
TRBJ2-6	TRBD1	-	TRBV10-3	TGTGCCATCAGTGAGGGGACAGGGGACTCCGGGGCCAACGTCCTGACTTTC	CAISEGTGDSGANVLTF
TRBJ2-1	-	large	TRBV28	TGTGCCTGCGCGCCGGGGCTTCGGAATGAGCAGTTCTTC	CACAPGLRNEQFF
TRBJ1-5	-	-	TRBV10-3	TGTGCCACCACTAGTGGGGGGGGCAATCAGCCCCAGCATTTT	CATTSGGGNQPQHF
TRBJ1-1	-	-	TRBV6-6	TGTGCCAGCATGCGGCAAACGAACACTGAAGCTTTCTTT	CASMRQTNTEAFF
TRBJ2-1	-	-	TRBV6-4	TGTGCCAGCAGTGACCACGGCAATGAGCAGTTCTTC	CASSDHGNEQFF
TRBJ1-1	-	-	TRBV6-5	TGTGCCAGCAGTTACTTAGGGGGAGCTTTCTTT	CASSYLGGAFF
TRBJ1-2	-	-	TRBV27	TGTGCCAGCAGTTCGCAGGGGTGGGGATATGGCTACACCTTC	CASSSQGWGYGYTF
TRBJ2-7	TRBD1	-	TRBV4-1	TGCGCCAGCAGCCAAGTTCCCGACAGGGGAACCTACGAGCAGTACTTC	CASSQVPDRGTYEQYF
TRBJ2-7	-	-	TRBV28	TGTGCCAGCAGTTTCCAGGGGAGCTCCTACGAGCAGTACTTC	CASSFQGSSYEQYF
TRBJ2-5	-	-	TRBV18	TGTGCCAGCTCACCGAAGTTACAAGAGACCCAGTACTTC	CASSPKLQETQYF
TRBJ2-4	-	-	TRBV13	TGTGCCAGCTCCAGGGGGGTGAGCAACATTCAGTACTTC	CASSRGVSNIQYF
TRBJ2-4	-	-	TRBV7-2	TGTGCCAGCAGCTCAACCGGCCTTGGCATTCAGTACTTC	CASSSTGLGIQYF
TRBJ2-2	-	-	TRBV7-3	TGTGCCAGCAGCTTAGCCCCTCTGGGGAACACCGGGGAGCTGTTTTTT	CASSLAPLGNTGELFF
TRBJ2-2	-	-	TRBV9	TGTGCCAGCAGCCCGAGGTTGAGTTTCACCGGGGAGCTGTTTTTT	CASSPRLSFTGELFF
TRBJ2-7	-	-	TRBV28	TGTGCCAGCAGTGCGGACCTGGTAGCCCACGAGCAGTACTTC	CASSADLVAHEQYF
TRBJ2-1	-	-	TRBV29-1	TGCAGCGTCGACGCTGGGATGGATGAGCAGTTCTTC	CSVDAGMDEQFF
TRBJ2-1	TRBD2	few	TRBV19	TGTGCCAGTAGTAGTAGCGGGAGTTCTTCCTACAATGAGCAGTTCTTC	CASSSSGSSSYNEQFF
TRBJ2-2	TRBD1	-	TRBV9	TGTGCCAGCAGCGGAGGGGACAGGGCGATCTGGCCCGGGGAGCTGTTTTTT	CASSGGDRAIWPGELFF
TRBJ2-1	-	once	TRBV5-1	TGCGCCAGCAGCTTGGGCATCCCGCTAGGGTCCCCCTACAATGAGCAGTTCTTC	CASSLGIPLGSPYNEQFF